This record looks at one TCR beta chain sequence and its context. These data belong to a study of shared clonotypes between healthy human individuals. Deep-level assay runs were performed. Genomic DNA of every subset was divided equally among multiple immunoSEQ plates. Data came from immunoSEQ multiplex PCR; TCRdb stores just in-frame clones and leaves some out. The data hold 850,000 to 1,200,000 clones, with around 76% observed a single time. The CDR3 is made up of 14 amino acids. From germline, CDR1 is SQVTM and CDR2 ANQGSEA. V gave up 1 base and J gave up 3 bases; unmatched junction bases: 3. Those who donated were healthy HIV-negative adults, with no recent acute infections or vaccinations reported.

This chain links TRBV29-1 with TRBJ2-7; 10 bases agree with TRBD2. The source of this sequence is a man aged 18 to 30 in good health. The material sequenced was memory CD4+ T cells sorted from blood. The subset denotes: CD45RA-negative fraction. The CDR3 is CSVEGGTSVYEQYF. In nucleotides, the CDR3 is TGCAGCGTTGAAGGAGGGACTAGCGTCTACGAGCAGTACTTC.